The source of this TCR beta chain is a study of OX40 agonist ivuxolimab in advanced cancers. Study summary: The patients received ivuxolimab by intravenous route every 2 weeks at 0.01 to 10 mg/kg. Eligibility rules accepted prior anti-PD-1, anti-PD-L1 or anti-CTLA-4 therapy, and around 38% had some.

The ends were cut back, 3 bases at V and 5 bases at J, with 9 bases in the middle. The germline V gene has CDR1 LNHDA and CDR2 SQIVND (reference sequence). This CDR3 is built from 13 residues. In regard to this clone: Antigen: not known.

Notes on the study in general: More expanded clones were seen, on average, in CD8+ T cells than in CD4+. Among the lowest peripheral clonal expansion occurred in 0.1-3.0 mg/kg partial responders.

Using immunoSEQ multiplex PCR, the repertoire was profiled, and TCRdb retains in-frame clones only, with some absent. This sample has roughly 90,000 clones, with more than 75% found just once. The source material was CD4+ or CD8+ T cells sorted from blood, sampled in a trial of the OX40 agonist ivuxolimab. This sequence originates from an adult with an advanced solid tumor such as melanoma, head and neck, liver or kidney cancer. The J gene is TRBJ2-3, the V gene TRBV19; no firm D call. In DNA form, the CDR3 reads TGTGCCAGTAGTATTTTGACCCAAGATACGCAGTATTTT. It translates to CASSILTQDTQYF.